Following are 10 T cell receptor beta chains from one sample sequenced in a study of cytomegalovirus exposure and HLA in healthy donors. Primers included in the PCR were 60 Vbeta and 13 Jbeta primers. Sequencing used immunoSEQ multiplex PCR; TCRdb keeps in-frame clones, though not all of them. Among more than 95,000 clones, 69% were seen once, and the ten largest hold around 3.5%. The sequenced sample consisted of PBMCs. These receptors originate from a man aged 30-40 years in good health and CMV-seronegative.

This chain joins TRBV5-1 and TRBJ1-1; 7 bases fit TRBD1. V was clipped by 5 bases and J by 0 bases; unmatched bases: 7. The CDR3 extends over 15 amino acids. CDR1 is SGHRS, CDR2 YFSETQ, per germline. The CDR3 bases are TGCGCCAGCAGACCAAAGACAGGGATGAACACTGAAGCTTTCTTT. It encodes CASRPKTGMNTEAFF.

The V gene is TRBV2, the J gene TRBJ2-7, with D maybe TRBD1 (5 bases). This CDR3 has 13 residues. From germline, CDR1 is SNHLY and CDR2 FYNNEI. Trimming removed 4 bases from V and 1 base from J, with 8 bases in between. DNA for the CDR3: TGTGCCAGCAGTGCACAGGCTTCCTACGAGCAGTACTTC. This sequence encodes CASSAQASYEQYF.

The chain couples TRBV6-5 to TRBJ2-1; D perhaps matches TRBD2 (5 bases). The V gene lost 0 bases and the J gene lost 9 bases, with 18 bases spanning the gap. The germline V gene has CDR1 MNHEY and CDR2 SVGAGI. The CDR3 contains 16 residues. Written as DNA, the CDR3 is TGTGCCAGCAGTTACTCGCGCACGGGCCTACGGGGTGAGCAGTTCTTC. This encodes CASSYSRTGLRGEQFF.

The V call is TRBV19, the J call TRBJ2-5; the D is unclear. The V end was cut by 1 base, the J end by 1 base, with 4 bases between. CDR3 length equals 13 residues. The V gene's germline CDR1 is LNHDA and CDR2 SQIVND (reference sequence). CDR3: CASSIAGQETQYF. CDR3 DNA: TGTGCCAGTAGTATAGCGGGCCAAGAGACCCAGTACTTC. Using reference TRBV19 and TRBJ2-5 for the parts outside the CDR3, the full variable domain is DGGITQSPKYLFRKEGQNVTLSCEQNLNHDAMYWYRQDPGQGLRLIYYSQIVNDFQKGDIAEGYSVSREKKESFPLTVTSAQKNPTAFYLCASSIAGQETQYFGPGTRLLVL.

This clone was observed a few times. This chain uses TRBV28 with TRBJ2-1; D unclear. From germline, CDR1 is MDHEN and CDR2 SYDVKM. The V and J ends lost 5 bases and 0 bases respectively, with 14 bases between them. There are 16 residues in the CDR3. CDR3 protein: CASSPSFGVSYNEQFF. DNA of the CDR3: TGTGCCAGCAGTCCCTCTTTTGGAGTCTCCTACAATGAGCAGTTCTTC.

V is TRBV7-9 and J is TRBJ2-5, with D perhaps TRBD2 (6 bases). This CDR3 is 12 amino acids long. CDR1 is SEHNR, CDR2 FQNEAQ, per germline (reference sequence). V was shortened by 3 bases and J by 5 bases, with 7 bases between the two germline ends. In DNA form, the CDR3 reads TGTGCCAGCAGCTTGGCGGGGGAGACCCAGTACTTC. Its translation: CASSLAGETQYF.

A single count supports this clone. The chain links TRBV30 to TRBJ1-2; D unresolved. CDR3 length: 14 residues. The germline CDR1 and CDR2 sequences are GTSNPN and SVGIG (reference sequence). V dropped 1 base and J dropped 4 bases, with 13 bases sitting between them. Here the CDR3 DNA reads TGTGCCTGGAGTGAAAATTTACAGAGCTATGGCTACACCTTC. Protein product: CAWSENLQSYGYTF.

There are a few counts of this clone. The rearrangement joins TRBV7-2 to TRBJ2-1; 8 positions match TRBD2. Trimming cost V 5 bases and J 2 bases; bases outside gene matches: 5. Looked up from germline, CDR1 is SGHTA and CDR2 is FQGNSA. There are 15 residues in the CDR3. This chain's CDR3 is CASSPRTSPYNEQFF. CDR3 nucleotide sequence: TGTGCCAGCAGCCCCAGGACTAGCCCCTACAATGAGCAGTTCTTC.

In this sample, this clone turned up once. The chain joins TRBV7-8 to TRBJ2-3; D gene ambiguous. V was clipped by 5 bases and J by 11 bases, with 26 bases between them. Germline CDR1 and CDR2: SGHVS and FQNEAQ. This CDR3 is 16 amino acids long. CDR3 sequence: CASSPRVESFIPRQYF. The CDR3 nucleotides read TGTGCCAGCAGCCCGCGTGTGGAGAGCTTTATACCTAGGCAGTATTTT.

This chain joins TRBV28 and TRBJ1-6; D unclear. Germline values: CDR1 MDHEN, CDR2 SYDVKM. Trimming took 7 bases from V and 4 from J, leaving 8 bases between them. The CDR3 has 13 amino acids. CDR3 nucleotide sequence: TGTGCCAGCAAACCGGGGTATAATTCACCCCTCCACTTT. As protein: CASKPGYNSPLHF.